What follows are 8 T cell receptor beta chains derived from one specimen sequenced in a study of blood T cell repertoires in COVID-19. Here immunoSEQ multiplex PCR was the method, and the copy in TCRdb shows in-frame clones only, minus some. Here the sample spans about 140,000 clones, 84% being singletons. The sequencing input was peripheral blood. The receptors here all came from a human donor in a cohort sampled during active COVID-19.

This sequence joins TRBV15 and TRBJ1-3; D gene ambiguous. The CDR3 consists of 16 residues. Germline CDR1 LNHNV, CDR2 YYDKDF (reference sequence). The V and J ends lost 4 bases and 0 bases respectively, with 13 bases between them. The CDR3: CATSKEHTTSGNTIYF. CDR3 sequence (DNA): TGTGCCACCAGCAAGGAGCATACCACCTCTGGAAACACCATATATTTT.

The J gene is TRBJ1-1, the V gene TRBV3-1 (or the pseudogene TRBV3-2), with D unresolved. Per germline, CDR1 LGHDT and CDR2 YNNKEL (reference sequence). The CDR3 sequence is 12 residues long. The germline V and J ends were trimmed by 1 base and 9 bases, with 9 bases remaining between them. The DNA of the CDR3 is TGTGCCAGCAGCCAAGTCGGGAGACAAGCTTTCTTT. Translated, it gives CASSQVGRQAFF.

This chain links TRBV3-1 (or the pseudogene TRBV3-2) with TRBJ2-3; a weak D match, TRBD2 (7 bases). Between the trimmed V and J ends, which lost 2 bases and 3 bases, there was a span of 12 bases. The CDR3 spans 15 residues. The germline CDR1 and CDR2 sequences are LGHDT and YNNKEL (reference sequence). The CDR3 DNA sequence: TGTGCCAGCAGCCAAAGGGGAGGGGGGACAGATACGCAGTATTTT. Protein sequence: CASSQRGGGTDTQYF.

DNA of the CDR3: TGTGCCAGCAGGCCGAGCGGGGTCTACAATGAGCAGTTCTTC. Its translation: CASRPSGVYNEQFF. The rearrangement links TRBV11-2 to TRBJ2-1; TRBD2 agrees at 7 bases. With 6 bases clipped from V and 3 bases from J, the junction kept 5 bases outside the gene matches. Germline CDR1 and CDR2: SGHAT and FQNNGV. The length of the CDR3 is 14 residues. The entire variable domain, with the rest obtained from reference TRBV11-2 and TRBJ2-1, is as follows: EAGVAQSPRYKIIEKRQSVAFWCNPISGHATLYWYQQILGQGPKLLIQFQNNGVVDDSQLPKDRFSAERLKGVDSTLKIQPAKLEDSAVYLCASRPSGVYNEQFFGPGTRLTVL.

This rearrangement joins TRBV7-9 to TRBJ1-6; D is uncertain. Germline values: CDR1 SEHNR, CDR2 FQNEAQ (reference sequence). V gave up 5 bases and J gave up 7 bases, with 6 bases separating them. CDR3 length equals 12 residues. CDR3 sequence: CASSPGNSPLHF. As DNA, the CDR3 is TGTGCCAGCAGCCCCGGGAATTCACCCCTCCACTTT. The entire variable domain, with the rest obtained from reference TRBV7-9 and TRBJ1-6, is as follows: DTGVSQNPRHKITKRGQNVTFRCDPISEHNRLYWYRQTLGQGPEFLTYFQNEAQLEKSRLLSDRFSAERPKGSFSTLEIQRTEQGDSAMYLCASSPGNSPLHFGNGTRLTVT.

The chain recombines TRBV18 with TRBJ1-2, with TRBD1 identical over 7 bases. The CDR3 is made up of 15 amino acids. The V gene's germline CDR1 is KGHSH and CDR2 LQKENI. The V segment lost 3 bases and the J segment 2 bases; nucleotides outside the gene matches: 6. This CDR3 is CASSPGMGQNYGYTF. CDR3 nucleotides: TGTGCCAGCTCACCGGGTATGGGACAGAACTATGGCTACACCTTC. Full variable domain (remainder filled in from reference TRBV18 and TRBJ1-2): NAGVMQNPRHLVRRRGQEARLRCSPMKGHSHVYWYRQLPEEGLKFMVYLQKENIIDESGMPKERFSAEFPKEGPSILRIQQVVRGDSAAYFCASSPGMGQNYGYTFGSGTRLTVV.

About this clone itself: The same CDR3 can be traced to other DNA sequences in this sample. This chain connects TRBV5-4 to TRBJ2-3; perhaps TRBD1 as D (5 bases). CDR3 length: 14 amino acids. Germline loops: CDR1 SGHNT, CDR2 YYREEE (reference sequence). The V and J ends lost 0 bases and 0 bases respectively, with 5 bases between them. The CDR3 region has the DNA TGTGCCAGCAGCTTGGCAGGGAGCACAGATACGCAGTATTTT. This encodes CASSLAGSTDTQYF.

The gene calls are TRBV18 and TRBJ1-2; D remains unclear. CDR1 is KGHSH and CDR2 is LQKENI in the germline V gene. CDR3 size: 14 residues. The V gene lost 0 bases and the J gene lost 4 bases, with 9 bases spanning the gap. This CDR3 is CASSPPERIYGYTF. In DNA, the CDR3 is TGTGCCAGCTCACCACCGGAGAGGATCTATGGCTACACCTTC.